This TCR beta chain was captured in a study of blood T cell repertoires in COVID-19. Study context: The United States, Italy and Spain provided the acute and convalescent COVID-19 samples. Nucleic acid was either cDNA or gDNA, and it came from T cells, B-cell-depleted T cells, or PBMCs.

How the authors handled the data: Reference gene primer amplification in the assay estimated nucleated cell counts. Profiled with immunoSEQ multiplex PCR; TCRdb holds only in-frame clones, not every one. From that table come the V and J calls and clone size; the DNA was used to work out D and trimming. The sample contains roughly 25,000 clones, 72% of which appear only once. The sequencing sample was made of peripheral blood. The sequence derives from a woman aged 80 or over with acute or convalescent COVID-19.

CDR3 region: CASSIAVSGETFSYEQYF. The CDR3 region has the DNA TGTGCCAGCAGCATTGCGGTTAGCGGGGAGACTTTCTCCTACGAGCAGTACTTC. The V gene is TRBV5-5, the J gene TRBJ2-7; TRBD2 matches at 8 bases. Germline lookup yields CDR1 SGHKS and CDR2 YYEKEE (reference sequence). J was trimmed by 0 bases and V by 4 bases; bases with no gene match: 15. CDR3 length: 18 residues. The complete variable domain, with remaining parts taken from reference TRBV5-5 and TRBJ2-7, reads DAGVTQSPTHLIKTRGQQVTLRCSPISGHKSVSWYQQVLGQGPQFIFQYYEKEERGRGNFPDRFSARQFPNYSSELNVNALLLGDSALYLCASSIAVSGETFSYEQYFGPGTRLTVT.